The text below deals with one TCR beta chain. The antigen remains undetermined. These data come from a study of T-cell memory formation after mild COVID-19. General study points: Mainly CM and EM harbored the contracting CD4+ clones; mainly EMRA harbored the CD8+ ones. Contracting clones from day 15 to 85 had balanced CD4/CD8; later expanders favoured CD4+.

V shed 6 bases and J shed 4 bases, with 18 bases lying between them. In germline, CDR1 is SQVTM, CDR2 ANQGSEA. The CDR3 loop spans 14 amino acids. A 5'RACE reaction primed in the constant segment made cDNA libraries of TCR alpha and TCR beta, and these carried sample barcodes and UMIs. TCRdb called the 5' RACE reads again in MiXCR, with one record for every CDR3 protein. The table has about 14,000 distinct CDR3 sequences, roughly a fifth seen once. The TCR originated in an adult woman who had mild COVID-19 (a few samples of this study predate the infection). Cell type and time point are not known. The chain recombines TRBV29-1 with TRBJ1-2; D gene ambiguous. The sample consisted of PBMCs or a T cell subset sorted from them (not recorded which). The CDR3 bases are TGCAGCGTAACTCCGGGCCCTCAAATCTATGGCTACACCTTC. Protein sequence: CSVTPGPQIYGYTF.